The T cell receptor (beta chain) under discussion was sequenced for a study of T cell responses to AZD1222 COVID-19 vaccine. The CDR3 sequence is 11 residues long. V was trimmed by 10 bases and J by 5 bases, leaving 12 bases between them. Germline V gene lookup returns CDR1 ENHRY and CDR2 SYGVKD. Only one count was recorded for this clone. TCRdb keeps only in-frame clones here, not all; method: immunoSEQ multiplex PCR. The sample holds some 120,000 clones, 70% to 90% seen once. This TCR derives from an adult in good health. The material was peripheral blood, obtained on day 0 of MenACWY control vaccination. V usage is TRBV10-3 and J usage is TRBJ2-7; tentatively, D is TRBD1 (6 bases). Here the CDR3 DNA reads TGTGCCACGGCCAGGGGTGACGAGCAGTACTTC. Translation gives CATARGDEQYF.